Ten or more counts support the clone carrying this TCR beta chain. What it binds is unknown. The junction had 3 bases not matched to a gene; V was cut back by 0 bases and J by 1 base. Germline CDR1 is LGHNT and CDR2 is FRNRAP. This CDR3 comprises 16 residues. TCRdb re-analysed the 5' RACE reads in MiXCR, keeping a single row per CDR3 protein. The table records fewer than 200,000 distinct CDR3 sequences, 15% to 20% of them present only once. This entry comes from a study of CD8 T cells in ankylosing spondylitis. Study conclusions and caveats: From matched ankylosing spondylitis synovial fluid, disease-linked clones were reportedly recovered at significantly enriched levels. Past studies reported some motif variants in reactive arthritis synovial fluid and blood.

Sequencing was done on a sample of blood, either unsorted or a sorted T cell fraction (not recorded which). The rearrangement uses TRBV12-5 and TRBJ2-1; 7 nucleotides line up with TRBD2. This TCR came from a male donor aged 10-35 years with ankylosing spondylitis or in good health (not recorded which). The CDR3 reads CASGLVLGGSYNEQFF. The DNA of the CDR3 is TGTGCTAGTGGTTTGGTATTGGGAGGGTCCTACAATGAGCAGTTCTTC.